The sequence of this T cell receptor (beta chain) was determined in a study of cytomegalovirus exposure and HLA in healthy donors. The donors, nominally healthy at sampling, likely had unrecorded immune exposures. PCR used 60 Vbeta primers and 13 Jbeta primers. This table comes from immunoSEQ multiplex PCR, and its TCRdb copy is limited to in-frame clones, with some not included. This repertoire shows approximately 130,000 clones, 84% found once; its top ten account for approximately 2.4%. V dropped 8 bases and J dropped 8; count of bases not matched to a gene: 6. CDR1 is GTSNPN and CDR2 is SVGIG in the germline V gene (reference sequence). The CDR3 runs to 12 residues.

The rearrangement uses TRBV30 and TRBJ1-4, with 9 bases identical to TRBD1. The receptor comes from a man aged 45-65 years in good health and CMV-seronegative. The sample was PBMCs. The CDR3 sequence: CASDRGGEKLFF. The CDR3 DNA reads as TGTGCCAGTGACAGGGGGGGCGAAAAACTGTTTTTT.